These 3 T cell receptor beta chains were all obtained from the same sample, sequenced in a study of siplizumab effects on memory and regulatory T cells (dated by TCRdb to 2018 to 2020). The library was made by the immunoSEQ multiplex PCR assay. What TCRdb holds here is the immuneACCESS table cut down to in-frame rearrangements. Part of the clones is not present; checked against another copy, under half of the missing clones reflect an unresolved V gene, and the others are unexplained. The sample records under 150,000 clones, about 94% of which are singletons. The biggest ten clones account for 1.5% to 2% of the sample. The source material was non-Treg CD4+ T cells sorted from blood. The cell subset or site label here, explained by the study, means: FACS-sorted unstimulated CD4+ non-regulatory T cells. Receptors were obtained from a human donor in good health.

This chain links TRBV7-2 with TRBJ1-1; D ambiguous. The CDR3 has 13 residues. Germline CDR1 is SGHTA and CDR2 is FQGNSA. V lost 2 bases to trimming and J lost 3 bases, with 7 bases between them. The CDR3 protein is CASSLNKDTEAFF. The CDR3 DNA is TGTGCCAGCAGCTTAAACAAGGACACTGAAGCTTTCTTT.

About this clone: The sample carries other DNA sequences with the same CDR3. This chain uses TRBV7-9 with TRBJ2-7; possible D gene TRBD2, 5 bases. Trimming stripped 6 bases from V and 4 bases from J, with 13 bases between. The CDR3 totals 13 residues. Germline V gene lookup returns CDR1 SEHNR and CDR2 FQNEAQ (reference sequence). The CDR3 spells CASSLLVSYEQYF. CDR3 nucleotides: TGTGCCAGCAGTCTACTAGTTTCATACGAGCAGTACTTC.

J is TRBJ2-1 and V is TRBV19; 9 nucleotides agree with TRBD2. CDR3 length equals 17 residues. With V trimmed by 5 bases and J by 2 bases, 10 bases remained unmatched. In germline, CDR1 is LNHDA, CDR2 SQIVND (reference sequence). The CDR3 is CASSSLAGGPTYNEQFF. CDR3 DNA sequence: TGTGCCAGTAGTTCTCTGGCGGGGGGGCCAACCTACAATGAGCAGTTCTTC.